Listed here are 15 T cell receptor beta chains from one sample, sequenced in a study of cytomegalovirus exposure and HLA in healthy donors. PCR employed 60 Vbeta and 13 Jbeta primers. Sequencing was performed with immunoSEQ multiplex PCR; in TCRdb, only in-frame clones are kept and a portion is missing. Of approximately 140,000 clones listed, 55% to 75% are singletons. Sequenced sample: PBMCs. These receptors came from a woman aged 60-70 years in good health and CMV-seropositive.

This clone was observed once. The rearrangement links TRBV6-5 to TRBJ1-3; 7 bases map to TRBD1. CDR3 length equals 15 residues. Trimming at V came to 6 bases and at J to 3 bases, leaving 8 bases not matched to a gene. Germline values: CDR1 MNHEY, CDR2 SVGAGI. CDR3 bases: TGTGCCAGCAGACCACAGGGGCGGGGTGGAAACACCATATATTTT. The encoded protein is CASRPQGRGGNTIYF.

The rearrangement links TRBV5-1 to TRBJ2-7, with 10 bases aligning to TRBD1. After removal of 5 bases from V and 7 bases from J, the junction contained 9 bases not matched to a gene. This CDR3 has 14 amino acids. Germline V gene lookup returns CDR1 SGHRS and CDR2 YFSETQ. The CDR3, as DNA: TGCGCCAGCAGATCCCGGGACAGGGGTTGGGAGCAGTACTTC. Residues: CASRSRDRGWEQYF.

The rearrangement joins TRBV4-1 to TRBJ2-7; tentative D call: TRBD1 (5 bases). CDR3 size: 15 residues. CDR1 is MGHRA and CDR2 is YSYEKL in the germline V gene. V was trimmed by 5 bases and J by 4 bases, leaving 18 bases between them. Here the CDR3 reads CASSVGVEAYYEQYF. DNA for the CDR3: TGCGCCAGCAGCGTAGGGGTAGAGGCCTATTACGAGCAGTACTTC.

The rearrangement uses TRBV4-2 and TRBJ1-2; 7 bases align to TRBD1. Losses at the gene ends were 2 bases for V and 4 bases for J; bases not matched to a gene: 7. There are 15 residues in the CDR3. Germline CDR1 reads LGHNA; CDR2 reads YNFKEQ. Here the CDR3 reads CASSQRTGTTYGYTF. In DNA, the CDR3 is TGTGCCAGCAGCCAAAGGACAGGTACGACCTATGGCTACACCTTC.

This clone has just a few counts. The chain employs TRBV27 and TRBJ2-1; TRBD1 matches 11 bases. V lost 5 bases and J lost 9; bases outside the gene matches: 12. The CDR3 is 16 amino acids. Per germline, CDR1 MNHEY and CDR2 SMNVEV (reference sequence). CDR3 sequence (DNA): TGTGCCAGCAGTGAGGAAAGGACAGGGGGCGGGGGTGAGCAGTTCTTC. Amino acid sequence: CASSEERTGGGGEQFF.

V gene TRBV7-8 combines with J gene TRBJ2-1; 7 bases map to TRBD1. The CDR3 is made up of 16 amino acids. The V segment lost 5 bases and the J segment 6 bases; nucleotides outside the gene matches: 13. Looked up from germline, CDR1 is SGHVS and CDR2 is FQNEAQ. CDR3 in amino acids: CASSPPQGVRANEQFF. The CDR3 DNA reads TGTGCCAGCAGCCCGCCCCAGGGGGTGAGGGCCAATGAGCAGTTCTTC.

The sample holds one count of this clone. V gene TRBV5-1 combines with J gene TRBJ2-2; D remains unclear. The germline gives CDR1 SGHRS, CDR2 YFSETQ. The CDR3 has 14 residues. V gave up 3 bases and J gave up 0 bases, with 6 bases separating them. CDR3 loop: CASSSQANTGELFF. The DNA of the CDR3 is TGCGCCAGCAGCTCCCAGGCGAACACCGGGGAGCTGTTTTTT.

The CDR3 loop reads CASTPQEYTDTQYF. In DNA, the CDR3 is TGTGCCAGTACCCCCCAGGAATACACAGATACGCAGTATTTT. The chain is built from TRBV19 and TRBJ2-3; D is unclear. Germline CDR1 LNHDA, CDR2 SQIVND (reference sequence). The CDR3 has 14 amino acids. Trimming removed 7 bases at V and 2 bases at J, with 13 bases between.

CDR3 sequence reads: CSVTTGTGIYEQYF. CDR3 DNA sequence: TGCAGCGTCACGACCGGGACAGGGATCTACGAGCAGTACTTC. The V and J genes are TRBV29-1 and TRBJ2-7; 9 bases fit TRBD1. The germline gives CDR1 SQVTM, CDR2 ANQGSEA. The CDR3 is made up of 14 amino acids. With V trimmed by 6 bases and J by 3 bases, 9 bases remained unmatched.

The CDR3 DNA follows: TGTGCCAGCTCACCACCGTTCGGCACAGATACGCAGTATTTT. Its protein product is CASSPPFGTDTQYF. The rearrangement uses TRBV18 and TRBJ2-3; D unresolved. The CDR3 spans 14 residues. The V gene's germline CDR1 is KGHSH and CDR2 LQKENI. The V end lost 0 bases, the J end lost 1 base, and 5 bases lay between the germline ends.

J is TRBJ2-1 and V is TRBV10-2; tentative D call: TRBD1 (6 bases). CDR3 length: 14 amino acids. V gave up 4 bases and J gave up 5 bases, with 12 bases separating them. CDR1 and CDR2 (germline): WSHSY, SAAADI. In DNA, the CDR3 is TGCGCCAGCAGTGCCACAGGGAGAAACAATGAGCAGTTCTTC. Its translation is CASSATGRNNEQFF.

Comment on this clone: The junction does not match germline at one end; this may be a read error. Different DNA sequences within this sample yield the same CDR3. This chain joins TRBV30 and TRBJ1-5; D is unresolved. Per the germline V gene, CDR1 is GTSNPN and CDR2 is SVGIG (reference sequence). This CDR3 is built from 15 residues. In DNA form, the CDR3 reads TGTGCCTGGAGTGTAGAACCAGGTGAACATCAGCCCCAGCACTTT. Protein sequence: CAWSVEPGEHQPQHF.

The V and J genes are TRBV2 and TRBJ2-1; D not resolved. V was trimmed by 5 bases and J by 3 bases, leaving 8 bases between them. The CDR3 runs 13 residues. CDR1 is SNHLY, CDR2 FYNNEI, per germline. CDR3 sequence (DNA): TGTGCCAGCAGTTTCTTATACTACAATGAGCAGTTCTTC. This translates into CASSFLYYNEQFF.

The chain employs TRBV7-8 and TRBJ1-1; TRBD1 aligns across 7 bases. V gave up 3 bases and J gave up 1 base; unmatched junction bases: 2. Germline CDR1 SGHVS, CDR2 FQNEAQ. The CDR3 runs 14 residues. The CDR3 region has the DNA TGTGCCAGCAGCTTTGGGACAGCGAACACTGAAGCTTTCTTT. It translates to CASSFGTANTEAFF.

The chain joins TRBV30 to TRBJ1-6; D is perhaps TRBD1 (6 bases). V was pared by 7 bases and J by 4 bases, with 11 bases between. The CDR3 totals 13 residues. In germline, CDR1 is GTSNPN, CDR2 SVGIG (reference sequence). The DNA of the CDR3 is TGTGCCTCCCGGACAGAATATAATTCACCCCTCCACTTT. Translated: CASRTEYNSPLHF.